This T cell receptor beta chain derives from a study of shared clonotypes between healthy human individuals (dated by TCRdb to the early 2020s). At the level of the whole study: The cohort included three men and a couple of women between 18 and 49 years of age. To increase sequencing depth and limit assay-specific biases, different laboratories used diverse techniques to prepare libraries and sequence TCR repertoires. Leukapheresis yielded between about 0.94 and 9 billion PBMCs per donor. Per donor, three plates each were used for CD4 naive and CD4 memory, two for CD8 naive, and one for CD8 memory. The study deeply sequenced blood TCR repertoires of five healthy adults to estimate repertoire size and the extent of clonotype sharing between individuals.

TCR CDR3 regions were amplified from genomic DNA by multiplex PCR using the deep immunoSEQ assay. For each cell subset, the extracted genomic DNA was distributed evenly across all wells of several immunoSEQ 96-well plates, and each plate served as one replicate. For sorted subsets, each replicate PCR was loaded with 200 to 250 ng genomic DNA, equivalent to some 27,000 T cell genomes. Purified libraries were quantified with a Qubit 3.0 fluorometer, sized on a Bioanalyzer 2100, and re-quantified with the KAPA Library Quantification kit. Every immunoSEQ 96-well plate was sequenced on a dedicated single-read 150-cycle Illumina NextSeq 550 flow cell. In the authors' own workflow: The immunoSEQ output contained only junctional sequences without quality scores, so filtering could not match that applied to full-length reads. To assign V/J genes and CDR3, sequences were annotated using PyIR, a Python wrapper for IgBLAST v1.9, with IMGT germline references. Reads were removed for weak V/J assignments (E-value above 1e-6), missing CDR3, stop codons, out-of-frame junctions, or ambiguous translated residues. V3J clonotypes were defined by identical inferred V gene, J gene, and CDR3 amino acid sequence. Percentage overlap between repertoires was calculated by dividing the number of shared unique clonotypes by the size of the smaller repertoire. RTK rarefaction, the Chao1 estimator, and Recon v2.1 estimates of unobserved clonotypes were used to assess repertoire richness. Generation probabilities were computed with OLGA for all TCRbeta clonotypes obtained by the gDNA method from a few donors. TCRdb's version of the immuneACCESS table is confined to in-frame rearrangements and falls short of the full clone set. An unresolved V gene accounts for under half of the shortfall where checked; the remainder is of unknown origin. V and J calls and clone size come straight from that table; D and trimming were deduced from the DNA. The table for this sample lists 2 million to 2.5 million clones; 90% to 96% of them were counted only once. The leading ten clones occupy roughly 0.13% of the sample.

The germline V gene supplies CDR1 MNHNS and CDR2 SASEGT. The cysteine opens and the phenylalanine closes a CDR3 of 15 amino acids. The DNA shown is the 45-base CDR3, in frame from base 1. V is trimmed back by 8 bases and J by 3 bases, and the junction contains 7 bases that no gene match accounts for. Of note for this clone: The antigen this receptor binds is unknown. Per-nucleotide qualities are absent, and no much larger clonotype sits a single base away.

The donors were healthy, HIV-negative adults with no recently reported acute infections or vaccinations. Every donor was a Caucasian adult residing in Nashville, Tennessee, USA. CD4+ T cells were enriched through magnetic negative selection, after which naive cells were positively selected on CD45RA and the remaining negative fraction served as the memory subset. Blood was obtained by leukapheresis, after which PBMCs were separated by Ficoll-Histopaque density gradient centrifugation and cryopreserved in liquid nitrogen vapor phase. Analytical flow cytometry was used to check the purity and quantity of every magnetically sorted T cell population. From each sorted fraction, genomic DNA was isolated and quantified by UV absorbance on a Nanodrop 2000c. Findings and caveats that apply to the study as a whole: Sampling was limited to blood, and TCR repertoires in tissue likely differ from TCR repertoires in blood. Rarefaction of sorted-subset datasets indicated incomplete sequencing despite the large sequencing depth. Compared with non-shared clonotypes, the clonotypes found in all four sorted-subset donors had higher generation probabilities. Across a few donors, approximately 5% of naive CD4, 3% to 3.5% of naive CD8, around 2.1% of memory CD4, and roughly 0.4% of memory CD8 clonotypes were shared. Estimated clonotype richness was generally larger for naive than for memory subsets. Because the study included only a small number of donors, the genetic and exposure-history diversity represented was limited. Based on pairwise subsampling, the degree of clonotype sharing among donors was expected to be affected by sequencing depth.

The source is a man between 18 and 29 years old in good health. Sequencing was done on a sample of naive CD4+ T cells sorted from blood. In the paper's terms, the cell subset or site label means: CD45RA+ positively selected. The rearranged chain carries TRBV6-1 and TRBJ2-7; TRBD2 fits 13 bases in the junction. At the DNA level, the sequence is TGTGCCAGCCGCATTGGGACTAGCGGGATCTACGAGCAGTACTTC. Translated, this gives CASRIGTSGIYEQYF.